The present entry profiles one T cell receptor (beta chain) with its context. Per the original methods: Counts of nucleated cells, estimated from reference gene primer amplification, were obtained. Sequencing was performed with immunoSEQ multiplex PCR; in TCRdb, only in-frame clones are kept and a portion is missing. The V and J calls and clone size are taken from that table; D and trimming were inferred from the DNA. The sample records 200,000 to 250,000 clones, about 90% being singletons. Germline CDR1 KGHDR, CDR2 SFDVKD. The CDR3 sequence is 16 residues long. V shed 3 bases and J 2 bases; nucleotides not matched to a gene: 6. The data are from a study of blood T cell repertoires in COVID-19. Participants were aged 18 to 89 years, lived in roughly 23 US areas, and enrolled virtually. No more than 2 weeks before study entry, exposed participants had met a case of COVID-19.

This receptor was identified in a man in his forties or fifties who had been exposed to COVID-19. Source material: PBMCs or T cells enriched from blood (not recorded which). V is TRBV24-1 and J is TRBJ1-2; 9 nucleotides match TRBD1. The CDR3 bases are TGTGCCACCAGTGATGGGGGACAGGGCGGGAACTATGGCTACACCTTC. It is translated as CATSDGGQGGNYGYTF.